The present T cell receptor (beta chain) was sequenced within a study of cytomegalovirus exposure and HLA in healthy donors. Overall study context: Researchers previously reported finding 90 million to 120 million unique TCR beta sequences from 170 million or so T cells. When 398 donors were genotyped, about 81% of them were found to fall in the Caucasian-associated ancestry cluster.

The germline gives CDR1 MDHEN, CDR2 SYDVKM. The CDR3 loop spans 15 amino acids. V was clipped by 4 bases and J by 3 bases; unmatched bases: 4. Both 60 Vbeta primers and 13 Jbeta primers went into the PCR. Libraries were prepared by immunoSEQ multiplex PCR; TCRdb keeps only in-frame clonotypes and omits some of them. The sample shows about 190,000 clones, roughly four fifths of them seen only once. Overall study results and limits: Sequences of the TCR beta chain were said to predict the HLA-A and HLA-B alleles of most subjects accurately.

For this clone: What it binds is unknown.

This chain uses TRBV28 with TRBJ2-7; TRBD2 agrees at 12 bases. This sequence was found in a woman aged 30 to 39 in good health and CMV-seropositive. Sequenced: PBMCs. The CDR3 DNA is TGTGCCAGCAGTTCGGGACTAGCGGGTGGCTACGAGCAGTACTTC. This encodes CASSSGLAGGYEQYF.